Sequencing of this TCR beta chain was carried out in a study of T cell responses to AZD1222 COVID-19 vaccine. Study-level results: Compared with day 0, the breadth and depth of the Spike-specific TCR repertoire rose significantly after two doses of AZD1222. The study identified only 6 or 7 AZD1222 recipients as seropositive at baseline.

Profiling relied on immunoSEQ multiplex PCR, and the TCRdb table lists in-frame clones only, not all of them. The table includes 45,000 to 60,000 clones, 89% detected once. This CDR3 has 15 residues. V lost 0 bases and J lost 5; bases outside the gene matches: 7. Germline V lookup: CDR1 LNHNV, CDR2 YYDKDF (reference sequence). A word on this clone: Its antigen is not known.

The sequence came from an adult in good health. The V call is TRBV15, the J call TRBJ2-7; 7 positions agree with TRBD2. The sequenced sample was peripheral blood, obtained on day 0 of AZD1222 vaccination. The CDR3 reads CATSRDSSGGNEQYF. The CDR3 DNA is TGTGCCACCAGCAGAGATTCCTCCGGGGGGAACGAGCAGTACTTC.